This T cell receptor (beta chain) was recorded in a study of shared clonotypes between healthy human individuals. Terminally differentiated effector memory CD45RA+ cells were left out of the naive CD8 fraction, which was CD45RO-negative and positively selected for CCR7. All donors qualified as healthy HIV-negative adults and had experienced no recent acute infections or vaccinations. Here immunoSEQ multiplex PCR was the method, and the copy in TCRdb shows in-frame clones only, minus some. The top ten hold over 0.1% of the sample, which has hundreds of thousands of clones, approximately 96% seen once. Germline V gene lookup returns CDR1 MNHEY and CDR2 SMNVEV (reference sequence). V lost 2 bases and J 6 bases, leaving 20 bases between the germline ends. The CDR3 is 16 amino acids.

The sequencing input was naive CD8+ T cells sorted from blood. This chain joins TRBV27 and TRBJ2-7, with D possibly TRBD2 on 6 matching bases. This clonotype was obtained from a woman in her 30s in good health. The CDR3 sequence: CASSLTGELFFSEQYF. The CDR3 DNA follows: TGTGCCAGCAGTTTAACGGGGGAGCTATTTTTCTCCGAGCAGTACTTC.